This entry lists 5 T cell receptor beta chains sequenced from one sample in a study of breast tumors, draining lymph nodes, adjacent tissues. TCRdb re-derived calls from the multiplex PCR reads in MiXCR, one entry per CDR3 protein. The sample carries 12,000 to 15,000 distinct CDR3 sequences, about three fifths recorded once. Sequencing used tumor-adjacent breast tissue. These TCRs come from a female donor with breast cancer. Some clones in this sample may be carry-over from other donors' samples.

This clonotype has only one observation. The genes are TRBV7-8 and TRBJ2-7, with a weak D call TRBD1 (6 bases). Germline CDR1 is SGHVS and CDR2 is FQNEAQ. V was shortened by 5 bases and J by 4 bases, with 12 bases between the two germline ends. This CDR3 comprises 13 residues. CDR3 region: CASSEGGGYEQYF. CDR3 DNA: TGTGCCAGCAGCGAAGGGGGTGGTTACGAGCAGTACTTC.

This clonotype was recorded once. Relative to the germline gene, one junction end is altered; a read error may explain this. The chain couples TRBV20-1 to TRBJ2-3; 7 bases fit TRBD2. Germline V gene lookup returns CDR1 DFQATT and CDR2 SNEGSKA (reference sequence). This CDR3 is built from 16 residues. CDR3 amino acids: CSARAVVGGSTDMQYF. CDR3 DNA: TGCAGTGCTAGAGCCGTGGTGGGGGGGAGCACAGATATGCAGTATTTT.

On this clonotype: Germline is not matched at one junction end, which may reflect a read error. CDR3 bases: TGTGCCAGCAGTGCCCGGGCAGGTGCCAATGAGCAGCTCTTC. Its translation: CASSARAGANEQLF. V gene TRBV2 combines with J gene TRBJ2-1; no clear D. Germline V gene data show CDR1 as SNHLY and CDR2 as FYNNEI. The CDR3 is made up of 14 amino acids.

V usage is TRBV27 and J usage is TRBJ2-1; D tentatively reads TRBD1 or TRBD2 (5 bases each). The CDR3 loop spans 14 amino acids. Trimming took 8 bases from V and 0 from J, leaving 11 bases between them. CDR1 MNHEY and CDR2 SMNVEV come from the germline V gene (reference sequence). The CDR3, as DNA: TGTGCCAGCTGGGGACCCCACTCCTACAATGAGCAGTTCTTC. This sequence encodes CASWGPHSYNEQFF.

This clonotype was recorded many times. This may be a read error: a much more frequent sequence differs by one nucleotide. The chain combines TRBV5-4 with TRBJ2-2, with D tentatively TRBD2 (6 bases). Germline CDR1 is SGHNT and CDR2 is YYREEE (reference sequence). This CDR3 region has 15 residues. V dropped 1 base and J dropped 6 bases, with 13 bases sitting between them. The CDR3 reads CASSLRGTLAGELFF. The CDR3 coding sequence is TGTGCCAGCAGCTTGAGAGGGACTCTGGCCGGGGAGCTGTTTTTT.